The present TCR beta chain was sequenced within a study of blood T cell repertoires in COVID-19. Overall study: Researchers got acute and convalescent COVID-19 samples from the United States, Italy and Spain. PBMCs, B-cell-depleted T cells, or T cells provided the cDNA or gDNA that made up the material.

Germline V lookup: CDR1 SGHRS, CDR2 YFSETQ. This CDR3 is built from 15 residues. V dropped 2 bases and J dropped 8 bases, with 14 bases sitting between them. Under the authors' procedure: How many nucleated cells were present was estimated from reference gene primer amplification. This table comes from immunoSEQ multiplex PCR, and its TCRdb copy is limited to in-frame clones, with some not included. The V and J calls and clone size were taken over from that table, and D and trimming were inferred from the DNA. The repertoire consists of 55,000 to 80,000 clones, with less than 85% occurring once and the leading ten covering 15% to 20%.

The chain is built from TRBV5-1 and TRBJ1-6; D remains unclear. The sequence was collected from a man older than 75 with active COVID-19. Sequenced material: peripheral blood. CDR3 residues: CASSLAFADDSPLHF. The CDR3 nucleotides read TGCGCCAGCAGCTTAGCGTTCGCGGATGATTCACCCCTCCACTTT.